What follows describes a single TCR beta chain. It lacks a known antigen. No much larger clone exists at a distance of one base, and base qualities are not known. Library generation was performed with the immunoSEQ multiplex PCR assay. TCRdb limited this immuneACCESS table to in-frame rearrangements with V and J called. A share of clones is missing; checked studies link under half to unresolved V genes, and the rest is unexplained. This sample is represented by some 640,000 clones; around 87% of them were singletons. Approximately 0.0097% of the sample is taken by the ten largest. CDR1 and CDR2, looked up from the germline V gene (reference sequence), are LNHNV and YYDKDF. V ends up 3 bases short and J 5 bases short, with an unmatched junction base count of 8. Measured from the cysteine to the phenylalanine, the CDR3 is 17 residues long. The only DNA kept is the CDR3, 51 bases in frame from the first base.

This record comes from a study of shared T cell receptors in the human thymus (dated by TCRdb to about 2021). About the full investigation: The study examined how self-reactive, shared T-cell receptor alpha chains are generated in the human thymus.

The same sample was also studied in work on human thymus T cells. That second publication adds: Immunologically healthy infants undergoing open corrective cardiac surgery for congenital heart defects in Finland were used as donors. Thymus tissue was collected as surgical resects that were removed during corrective cardiac surgery. Both the thymic and the peripheral blood repertoires appeared to show biased V and J gene segment usage. Highly overlapping thymic TCR repertoires among unrelated individuals were reported in the related research. The study characterized TCR alpha and beta repertoires from about 8 infant thymus samples and a few related peripheral blood samples. Donor ages ranging from 7 to 244 days were recorded, and a handful of male and a couple of female infants were included in the cohort. Thymocytes were mechanically released from the tissue and were stored as pellets of about 9-33 million cells at -70 degrees C. A QIAsymphony instrument was used to extract genomic DNA from the frozen cell pellets. The immunoSEQ multiplex PCR assay was used to amplify the TCRB and TCRAD loci from a standardized quantity of quality-controlled genomic DNA. The amplicons spanned the V(D)J region and were long enough to cover the CDR3 and allow V and J genes to be identified. The amplicons were sequenced on an Illumina platform via the commercial immunoSEQ service. Primer bias and sequencing errors were corrected as previously described, and TCRAD and TCRB were defined on the basis of the IMGT database. Repertoires were analysed with immunoSEQ Analyzer 3.0 and VDJTools, covering basic statistics, V/J segment usage, diversity estimates, rarefaction and pairwise overlap. Diversity was estimated using the Chao1, ChaoE, Efron-Thisted, Shannon and inverse Simpson indices, and was also estimated on datasets down-sampled to the size of the smallest sample. Repertoire overlap used strict matching of CDR3 nucleotide sequence, V gene and J gene, with Jaccard-based multidimensional scaling clustering. On average, thymus samples yielded around 850,000 unique TCRB clonotypes, whereas blood samples yielded roughly 81,000.

The clonotype was recovered from a boy in the first two years of life with a congenital heart defect. Donor details come from another sample of the same person, matched by shared clones. This receptor chain uses TRBV15 and TRBJ2-3; TRBD2 agrees with 13 junctional bases. Sequenced input: thymocytes. The CDR3 protein sequence reads: CATSRTSGGITGDTQYF. The DNA sequence is TGTGCCACCAGCAGGACTAGCGGGGGGATAACGGGAGATACGCAGTATTTT.